These 6 T cell receptor beta chains were all obtained from the same sample, sequenced in a study of cytomegalovirus exposure and HLA in healthy donors. Primers for the PCR totalled 60 Vbeta and 13 Jbeta. The repertoire was sequenced with immunoSEQ multiplex PCR; TCRdb's copy has only in-frame clones and lacks some. The data hold 150,000 to 200,000 clones, with 84% observed a single time. The sequenced material came from PBMCs. All receptors come from a young man in good health and CMV-seronegative.

The rearrangement joins TRBV9 to TRBJ1-2; maybe TRBD1 (5 bases). Germline-derived CDR1 and CDR2 are SGDLS and YYNGEE. The CDR3 spans 14 residues. V was clipped by 3 bases and J by 2 bases, with 11 bases between them. The CDR3 loop is CASSAGGANYGYTF. The CDR3 DNA is TGTGCCAGCAGCGCCGGAGGGGCGAACTATGGCTACACCTTC.

J is TRBJ2-1 and V is TRBV5-1; D possibly corresponds to TRBD1 (6 bases). The CDR3 extends over 13 amino acids. Trimming took 2 bases from V and 8 from J, leaving 11 bases between them. Germline V gives CDR1 SGHRS, CDR2 YFSETQ. The DNA of the CDR3 is TGCGCCAGCAGCTTCCCAGGGGTACATGAGCAGTTCTTC. Protein: CASSFPGVHEQFF.

The V call is TRBV28, the J call TRBJ1-2; 10 bases fit TRBD1. J lost 5 bases, V lost 6 bases, and 9 bases had no gene match. The CDR3 extends over 15 amino acids. In germline, CDR1 is MDHEN, CDR2 SYDVKM. CDR3 protein: CASRPPDRGLYGYTF. CDR3 in DNA: TGTGCCAGCAGACCCCCCGACAGGGGGCTATATGGCTACACCTTC.

V gene TRBV5-6 combines with J gene TRBJ1-2, with D uncertain. This CDR3 has 12 amino acids. Trimming shortened V by 4 bases and J by 5 bases, and 9 bases separated the two germline ends. Germline lookup yields CDR1 SGHDT and CDR2 YYEEEE. CDR3 in amino acids: CASSPGDYGYTF. In DNA, the CDR3 is TGTGCCAGCAGCCCCGGGGATTATGGCTACACCTTC.

The gene calls are TRBV13 and TRBJ2-3, with a weak D call TRBD2 (5 bases). The CDR3 runs 15 residues. Trimming removed 5 bases at V and 2 bases at J, with 14 bases between. CDR1 is PRHDT and CDR2 is FYEKMQ in the germline V gene (reference sequence). The CDR3 DNA follows: TGTGCCAGCAGCGCCGCGCTCGGGGACACAGATACGCAGTATTTT. It encodes CASSAALGDTDTQYF.

This clone has a handful of counts. V gene TRBV7-9 combines with J gene TRBJ2-5; 7 bases align to TRBD2. This CDR3 spans 14 amino acids. Germline loops: CDR1 SEHNR, CDR2 FQNEAQ (reference sequence). J gave up 5 bases and V 6 bases, and 9 bases lay outside the gene matches. CDR3 nucleotide sequence: TGTGCCAGCAGAGGTGCGGGAGTGCGTGAGACCCAGTACTTC. Protein product: CASRGAGVRETQYF. Supplemented by reference TRBV7-9 and TRBJ2-5, the full variable domain reads DTGVSQNPRHKITKRGQNVTFRCDPISEHNRLYWYRQTLGQGPEFLTYFQNEAQLEKSRLLSDRFSAERPKGSFSTLEIQRTEQGDSAMYLCASRGAGVRETQYFGPGTRLLVL.